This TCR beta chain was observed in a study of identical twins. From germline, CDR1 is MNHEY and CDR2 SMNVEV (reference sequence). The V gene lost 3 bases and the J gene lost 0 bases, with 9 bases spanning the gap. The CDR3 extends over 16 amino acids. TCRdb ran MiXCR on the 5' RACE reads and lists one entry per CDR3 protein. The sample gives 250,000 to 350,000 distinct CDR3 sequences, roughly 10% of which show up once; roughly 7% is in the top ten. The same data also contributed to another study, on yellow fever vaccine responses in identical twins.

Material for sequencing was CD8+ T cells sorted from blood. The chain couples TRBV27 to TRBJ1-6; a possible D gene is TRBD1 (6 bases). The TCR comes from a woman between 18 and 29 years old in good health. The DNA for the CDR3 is TGTGCCAGCAGTTTGCAGGGGAGCTCCTATAATTCACCCCTCCACTTT. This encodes CASSLQGSSYNSPLHF.